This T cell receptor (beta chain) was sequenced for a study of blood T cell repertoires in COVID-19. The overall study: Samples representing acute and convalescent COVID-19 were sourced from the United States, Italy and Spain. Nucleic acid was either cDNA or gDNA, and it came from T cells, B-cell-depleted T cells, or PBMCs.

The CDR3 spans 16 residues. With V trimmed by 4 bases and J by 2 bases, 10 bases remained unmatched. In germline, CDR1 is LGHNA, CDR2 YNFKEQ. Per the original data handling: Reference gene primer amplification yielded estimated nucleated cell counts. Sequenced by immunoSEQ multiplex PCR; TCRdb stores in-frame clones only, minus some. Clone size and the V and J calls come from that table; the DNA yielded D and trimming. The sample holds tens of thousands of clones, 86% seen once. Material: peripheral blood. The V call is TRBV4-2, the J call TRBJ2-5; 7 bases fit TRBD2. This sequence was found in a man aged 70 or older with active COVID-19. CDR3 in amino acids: CASSRPGPSGQETQYF. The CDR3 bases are TGTGCCAGCAGCCGCCCGGGGCCTAGCGGACAAGAGACCCAGTACTTC.